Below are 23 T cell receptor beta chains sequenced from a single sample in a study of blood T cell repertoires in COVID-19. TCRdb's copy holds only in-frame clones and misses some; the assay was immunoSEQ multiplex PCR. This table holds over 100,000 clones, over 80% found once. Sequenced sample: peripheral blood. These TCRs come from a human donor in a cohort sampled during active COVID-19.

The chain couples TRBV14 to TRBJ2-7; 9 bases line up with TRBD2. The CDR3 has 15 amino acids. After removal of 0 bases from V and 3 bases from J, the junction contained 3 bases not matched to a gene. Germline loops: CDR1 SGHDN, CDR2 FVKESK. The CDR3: CASSQDSGSFYEQYF. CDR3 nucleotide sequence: TGTGCCAGCAGCCAAGATAGCGGGAGTTTCTACGAGCAGTACTTC.

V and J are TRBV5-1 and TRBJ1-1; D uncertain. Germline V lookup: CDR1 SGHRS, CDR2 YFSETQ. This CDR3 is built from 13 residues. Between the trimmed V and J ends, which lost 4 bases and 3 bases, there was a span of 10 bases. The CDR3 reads CASSHREDTEAFF. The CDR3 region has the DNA TGCGCCAGCAGCCACCGGGAAGACACTGAAGCTTTCTTT. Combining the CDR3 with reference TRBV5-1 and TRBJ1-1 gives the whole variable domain KAGVTQTPRYLIKTRGQQVTLSCSPISGHRSVSWYQQTPGQGLQFLFEYFSETQRNKGNFPGRFSGRQFSNSRSEMNVSTLELGDSALYLCASSHREDTEAFFGQGTRLTVV.

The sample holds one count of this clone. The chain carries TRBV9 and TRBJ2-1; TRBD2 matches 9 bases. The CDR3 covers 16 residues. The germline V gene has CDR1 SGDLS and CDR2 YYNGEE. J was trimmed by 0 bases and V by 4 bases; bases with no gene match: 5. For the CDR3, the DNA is TGTGCCAGCAGCCAAAGCGGGAGGAGCTCCTACAATGAGCAGTTCTTC. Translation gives CASSQSGRSSYNEQFF.

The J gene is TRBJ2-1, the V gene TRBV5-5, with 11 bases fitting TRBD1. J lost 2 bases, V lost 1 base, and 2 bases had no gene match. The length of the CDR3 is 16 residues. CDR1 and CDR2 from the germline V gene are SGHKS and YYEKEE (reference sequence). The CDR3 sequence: CASSLWDRGAYNEQFF. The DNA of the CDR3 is TGTGCCAGCAGCTTGTGGGACAGGGGGGCCTACAATGAGCAGTTCTTC.

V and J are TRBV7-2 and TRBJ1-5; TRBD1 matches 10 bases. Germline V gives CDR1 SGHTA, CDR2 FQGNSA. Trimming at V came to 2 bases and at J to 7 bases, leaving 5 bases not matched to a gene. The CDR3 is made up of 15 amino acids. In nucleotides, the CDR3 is TGTGCCAGCAGCTTATTCGGACAGGGGGACCAGCCCCAGCATTTT. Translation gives CASSLFGQGDQPQHF.

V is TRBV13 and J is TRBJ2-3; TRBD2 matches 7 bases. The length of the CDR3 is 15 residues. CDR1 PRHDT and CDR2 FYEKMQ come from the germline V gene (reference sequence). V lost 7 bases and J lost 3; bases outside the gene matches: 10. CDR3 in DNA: TGTGCCAGCACCCACCCCATCGGGGGGACAGATACGCAGTATTTT. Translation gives CASTHPIGGTDTQYF.

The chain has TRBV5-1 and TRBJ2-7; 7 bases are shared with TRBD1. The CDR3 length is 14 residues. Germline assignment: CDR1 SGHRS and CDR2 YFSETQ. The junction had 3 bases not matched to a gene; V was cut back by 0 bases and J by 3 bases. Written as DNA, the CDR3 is TGCGCCAGCAGCTTGGTGCGACAGGGCTACGAGCAGTACTTC. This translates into CASSLVRQGYEQYF.

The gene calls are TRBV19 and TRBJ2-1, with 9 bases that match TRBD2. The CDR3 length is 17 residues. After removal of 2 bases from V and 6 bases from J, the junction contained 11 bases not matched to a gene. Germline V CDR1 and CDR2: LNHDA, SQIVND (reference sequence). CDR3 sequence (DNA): TGTGCCAGTAGTATATATTCAGCGGGAGGTTCTGCCAATGAGCAGTTCTTC. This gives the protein CASSIYSAGGSANEQFF.

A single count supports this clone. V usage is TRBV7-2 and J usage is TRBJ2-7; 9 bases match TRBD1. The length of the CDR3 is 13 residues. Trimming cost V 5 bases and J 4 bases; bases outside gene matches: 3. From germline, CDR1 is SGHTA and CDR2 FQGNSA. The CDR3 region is CASSRDRVYEQYF. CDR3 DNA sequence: TGTGCCAGCAGCCGGGACAGGGTATACGAGCAGTACTTC.

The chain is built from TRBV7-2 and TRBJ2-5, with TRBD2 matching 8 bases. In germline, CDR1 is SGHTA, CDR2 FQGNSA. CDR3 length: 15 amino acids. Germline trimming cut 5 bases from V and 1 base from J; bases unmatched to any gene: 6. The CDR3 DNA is TGTGCCAGCAGCACCGGGGGGGGACTCCAAGAGACCCAGTACTTC. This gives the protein CASSTGGGLQETQYF.

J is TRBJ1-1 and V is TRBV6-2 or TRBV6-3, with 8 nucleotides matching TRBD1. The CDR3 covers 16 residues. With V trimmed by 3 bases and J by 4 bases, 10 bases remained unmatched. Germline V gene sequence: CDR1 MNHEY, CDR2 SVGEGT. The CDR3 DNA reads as TGTGCCAGCAGTTATGTTACAGGGGGTCTGCGCACTGAAGCTTTCTTT. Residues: CASSYVTGGLRTEAFF.

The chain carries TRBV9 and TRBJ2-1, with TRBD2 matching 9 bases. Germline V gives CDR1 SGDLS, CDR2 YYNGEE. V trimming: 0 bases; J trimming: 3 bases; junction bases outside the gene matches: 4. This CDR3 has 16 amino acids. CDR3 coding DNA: TGTGCCAGCAGCGTAGGGCGGGAGGGCATCTACAATGAGCAGTTCTTC. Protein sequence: CASSVGREGIYNEQFF. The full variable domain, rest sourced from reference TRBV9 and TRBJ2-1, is DSGVTQTPKHLITATGQRVTLRCSPRSGDLSVYWYQQSLDQGLQFLIQYYNGEERAKGNILERFSAQQFPDLHSELNLSSLELGDSALYFCASSVGREGIYNEQFFGPGTRLTVL.

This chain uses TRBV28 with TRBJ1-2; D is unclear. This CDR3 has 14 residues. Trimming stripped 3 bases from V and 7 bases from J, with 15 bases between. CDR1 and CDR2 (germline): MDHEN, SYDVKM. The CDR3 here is CASSFPGSGGGYTF. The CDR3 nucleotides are TGTGCCAGCAGTTTCCCCGGGAGTGGAGGTGGCTACACCTTC.

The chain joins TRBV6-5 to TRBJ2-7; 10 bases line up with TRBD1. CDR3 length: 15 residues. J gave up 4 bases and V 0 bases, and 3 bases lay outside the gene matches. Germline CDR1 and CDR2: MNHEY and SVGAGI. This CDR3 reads CASSYSGDRGYEQYF. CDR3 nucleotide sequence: TGTGCCAGCAGTTACTCTGGGGACAGGGGATACGAGCAGTACTTC.

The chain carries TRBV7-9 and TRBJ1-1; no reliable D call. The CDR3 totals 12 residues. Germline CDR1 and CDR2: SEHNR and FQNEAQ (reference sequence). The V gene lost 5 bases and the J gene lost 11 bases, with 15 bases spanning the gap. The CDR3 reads CASSPDWAGAFF. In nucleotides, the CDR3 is TGTGCCAGCAGCCCGGACTGGGCGGGGGCTTTCTTT.

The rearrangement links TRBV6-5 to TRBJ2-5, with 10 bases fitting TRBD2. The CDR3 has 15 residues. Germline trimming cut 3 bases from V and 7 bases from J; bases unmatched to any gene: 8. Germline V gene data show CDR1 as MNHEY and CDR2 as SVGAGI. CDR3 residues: CASSYERGGRWTQYF. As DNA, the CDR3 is TGTGCCAGCAGTTATGAGCGGGGGGGGAGGTGGACCCAGTACTTC.

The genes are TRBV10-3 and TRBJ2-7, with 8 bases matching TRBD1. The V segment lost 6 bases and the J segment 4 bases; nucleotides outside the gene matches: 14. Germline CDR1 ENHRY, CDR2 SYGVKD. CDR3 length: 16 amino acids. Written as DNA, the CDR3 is TGTGCCATCAGAGACACAGGGGGAACAGAGAATTACGAGCAGTACTTC. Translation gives CAIRDTGGTENYEQYF.

The CDR3 here is CASSRGTGDGQPQHF. The CDR3 DNA follows: TGTGCCAGCAGTAGAGGGACAGGGGACGGTCAGCCCCAGCATTTT. The chain carries TRBV6-2 or TRBV6-3 and TRBJ1-5; 10 nucleotides line up with TRBD1. Unmatched junction bases numbered 7, after V lost 5 bases and J lost 6 bases. This CDR3 spans 15 amino acids. Germline lookup yields CDR1 MNHEY and CDR2 SVGEGT.

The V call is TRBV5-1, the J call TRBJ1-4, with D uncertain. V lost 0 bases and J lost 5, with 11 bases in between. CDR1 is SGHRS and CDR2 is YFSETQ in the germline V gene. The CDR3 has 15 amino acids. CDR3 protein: CASSLAGSGNEKLFF. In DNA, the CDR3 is TGCGCCAGCAGCTTGGCGGGGTCGGGGAATGAAAAACTGTTTTTT.

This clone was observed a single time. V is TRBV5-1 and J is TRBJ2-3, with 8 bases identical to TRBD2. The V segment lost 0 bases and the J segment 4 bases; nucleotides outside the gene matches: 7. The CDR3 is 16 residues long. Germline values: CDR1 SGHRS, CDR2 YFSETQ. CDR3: CASSLAGGLGSDTQYF. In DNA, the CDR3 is TGCGCCAGCAGCTTGGCCGGGGGACTAGGATCAGATACGCAGTATTTT.

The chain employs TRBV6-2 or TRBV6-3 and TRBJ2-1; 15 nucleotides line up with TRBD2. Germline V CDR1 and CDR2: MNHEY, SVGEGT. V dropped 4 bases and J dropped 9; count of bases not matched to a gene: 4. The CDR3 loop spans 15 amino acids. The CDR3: CASSSGTSGRREQFF. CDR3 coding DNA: TGTGCCAGCAGTTCGGGGACTAGCGGGAGGCGTGAGCAGTTCTTC.

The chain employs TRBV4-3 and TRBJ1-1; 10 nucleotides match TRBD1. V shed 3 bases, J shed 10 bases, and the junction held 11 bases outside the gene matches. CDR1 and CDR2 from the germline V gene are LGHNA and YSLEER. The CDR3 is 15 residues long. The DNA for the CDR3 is TGCGCCAGCAGCCAGGCGACAGGGGGCGTAAGTGGAGCTTTCTTT. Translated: CASSQATGGVSGAFF.

The CDR3 DNA follows: TGTGCCAGCAGCTTACTCCGGGGTCCCGGGGAGCTGTTTTTT. Amino acids: CASSLLRGPGELFF. The gene calls are TRBV7-7 and TRBJ2-2; the D gene is possibly TRBD2 (5 bases). The germline V gene encodes CDR1 SSHAT and CDR2 FNYEAQ (reference sequence). V lost 2 bases and J 6 bases, leaving 10 bases between the germline ends. The CDR3 consists of 14 residues.